What follows are 17 T cell receptor beta chains derived from one specimen sequenced in a study of radiation and T cells in renal cell carcinoma. The sample's time point: blood 2 weeks post-SBRT. Treatment given: 15 Gy SBRT to primary tumor, nephrectomy 4 weeks later. Clones were sequenced by immunoSEQ multiplex PCR, and TCRdb holds only the in-frame ones, with some missing. The profile covers about 130,000 clones, with about 88% appearing a single time and 5.8% taken by the ten largest. The sample here was blood, taken from a patient whose treatment included radiotherapy and nephrectomy. These receptors were collected from a woman in her 70s with renal cell carcinoma.

The chain uses TRBV4-1 and TRBJ1-4; no reliable D call. Germline V CDR1 and CDR2: MGHRA, YSYEKL. There are 15 residues in the CDR3. Trimming took 0 bases from V and 4 from J, leaving 9 bases between them. In nucleotides, the CDR3 is TGCGCCAGCAGCCAAGAAGGGTTTTTTAATGAAAAACTGTTTTTT. Protein product: CASSQEGFFNEKLFF.

The chain combines TRBV27 with TRBJ1-1; no clear D. The CDR3 totals 13 residues. The germline V and J ends were trimmed by 5 bases and 11 bases, with 18 bases remaining between them. Germline CDR1 reads MNHEY; CDR2 reads SMNVEV (reference sequence). The chain's CDR3 is CASSRRSTGEAFF. In DNA, the CDR3 is TGTGCCAGCAGTCGACGTTCCACCGGTGAGGCTTTCTTT.

Regarding this clone: Relative to the germline gene, one junction end is altered; a read error may explain this. CDR3 nucleotides: TGTGCCAGCAGCTTTGTAAGCGGGGGGGCGGATGAGCAGCTCTTC. Its translation: CASSFVSGGADEQLF. The gene calls are TRBV11-1 and TRBJ2-1, with 10 nucleotides matching TRBD2. CDR1 SGHAT and CDR2 FQDESV come from the germline V gene (reference sequence). This CDR3 comprises 15 residues.

This chain joins TRBV9 and TRBJ2-3; 12 nucleotides match TRBD2. CDR1 is SGDLS, CDR2 YYNGEE, per germline. CDR3 length: 18 amino acids. The junction had 11 bases not matched to a gene; V was cut back by 3 bases and J by 3 bases. The chain's CDR3 is CASSAPGQTSGGTDTQYF. CDR3 DNA sequence: TGTGCCAGCAGCGCCCCAGGGCAGACTAGCGGGGGTACAGATACGCAGTATTTT.

The gene calls are TRBV5-6 and TRBJ2-1; 7 bases agree with TRBD2. The germline V gene encodes CDR1 SGHDT and CDR2 YYEEEE. J was trimmed by 4 bases and V by 4 bases; bases with no gene match: 11. This CDR3 is built from 16 residues. The CDR3 region is CASSPGAGVGYNEQFF. For the CDR3, the DNA is TGTGCCAGCAGCCCGGGCGCGGGGGTGGGGTACAATGAGCAGTTCTTC.

CDR3 sequence (DNA): TGTGCCAGCAGTCTGGGGGGAAATGAGTACGAGCAGTACTTC. Translation gives CASSLGGNEYEQYF. The chain employs TRBV28 and TRBJ2-7, with a weak D call TRBD2 (6 bases). From germline, CDR1 is MDHEN and CDR2 SYDVKM. The germline V and J ends were trimmed by 5 bases and 4 bases, with 15 bases remaining between them. CDR3 length equals 14 residues.

This chain links TRBV19 with TRBJ2-1; TRBD2 might be the D (5 bases). The germline gives CDR1 LNHDA, CDR2 SQIVND (reference sequence). Between the trimmed V and J ends, which lost 6 bases and 7 bases, there was a span of 13 bases. The CDR3 runs 13 residues. The CDR3 loop is CASRVPGRNEQFF. The CDR3 DNA sequence: TGTGCCAGTAGGGTCCCGGGAAGAAATGAGCAGTTCTTC.

A word on this clone: Other nucleotide sequences in the sample specify the same CDR3. The rearrangement uses TRBV5-1 and TRBJ2-3; D might be TRBD2 (5 bases). Germline V gives CDR1 SGHRS, CDR2 YFSETQ. The CDR3 loop spans 15 amino acids. Trimming took off 4 bases at V and 0 bases at J, with 12 bases between the two ends. CDR3 sequence reads: CASSLGGSSTDTQYF. The CDR3 nucleotides read TGCGCCAGCAGCCTGGGCGGGTCTAGCACAGATACGCAGTATTTT.

This chain joins TRBV14 and TRBJ2-7; no definite D call. Germline CDR1 is SGHDN and CDR2 is FVKESK. The CDR3 sequence is 14 residues long. The ends were cut back, 0 bases at V and 6 bases at J, with 12 bases in the middle. CDR3 amino acids: CASSQELVGTEQYF. CDR3 coding DNA: TGTGCCAGCAGCCAAGAGTTAGTAGGTACCGAGCAGTACTTC.

The V and J genes are TRBV7-9 and TRBJ1-2; D may be TRBD1 (6 bases). V lost 4 bases, J lost 4 bases, and 19 bases lay in between. The length of the CDR3 is 16 residues. Germline V gene lookup returns CDR1 SEHNR and CDR2 FQNEAQ (reference sequence). The CDR3: CASSSAATGARYGYTF. CDR3 in DNA: TGTGCCAGCAGCTCCGCGGCGACAGGCGCCCGCTATGGCTACACCTTC.

This sequence joins TRBV9 and TRBJ2-3, with 11 bases identical to TRBD1. Germline CDR1 SGDLS, CDR2 YYNGEE. The CDR3 contains 16 residues. The V and J ends lost 0 bases and 3 bases, in that order; junction bases with no gene match: 3. The CDR3 loop reads CASSVGGQGVTDTQYF. In nucleotides, the CDR3 is TGTGCCAGCAGCGTAGGGGGACAGGGGGTTACAGATACGCAGTATTTT. Filled out from reference TRBV9 and TRBJ2-3, the complete variable domain reads DSGVTQTPKHLITATGQRVTLRCSPRSGDLSVYWYQQSLDQGLQFLIQYYNGEERAKGNILERFSAQQFPDLHSELNLSSLELGDSALYFCASSVGGQGVTDTQYFGPGTRLTVL.

CDR3 amino acids: CASSQVTGPYTF. The CDR3 coding sequence is TGTGCCAGCAGCCAAGTCACGGGTCCCTACACCTTC. The genes are TRBV4-2 and TRBJ1-2, with D unresolved. This CDR3 spans 12 amino acids. Trimming removed 1 base at V and 10 bases at J, with 10 bases between. Per germline, CDR1 LGHNA and CDR2 YNFKEQ.

J is TRBJ1-2 and V is TRBV10-2, with D unclear. The CDR3 has 13 residues. Trimming took off 2 bases at V and 2 bases at J, with 6 bases between the two ends. Per the germline V gene, CDR1 is WSHSY and CDR2 is SAAADI. This CDR3 is CASSERINYGYTF. The CDR3 region has the DNA TGCGCCAGCAGTGAGAGGATAAACTATGGCTACACCTTC.

The chain uses TRBV5-1 and TRBJ2-7, with 8 bases identical to TRBD1. CDR1 and CDR2 from the germline V gene are SGHRS and YFSETQ. The CDR3 is 14 amino acids. Trimming at V came to 4 bases and at J to 2 bases, leaving 5 bases not matched to a gene. The CDR3 region has the DNA TGCGCCAGCAGCCGGGACAGGCAGACCTACGAGCAGTACTTC. As protein: CASSRDRQTYEQYF.

The chain links TRBV5-1 to TRBJ2-2; D is undetermined. The germline V gene encodes CDR1 SGHRS and CDR2 YFSETQ. V lost 2 bases to trimming and J lost 3 bases, with 17 bases between them. The CDR3 has 17 residues. In DNA form, the CDR3 reads TGCGCCAGCAGCTTCGGTCACGTGGGGTCCGACACCGGGGAGCTGTTTTTT. It codes for CASSFGHVGSDTGELFF.

The chain joins TRBV5-6 to TRBJ1-2; D uncertain. The CDR3 is 15 amino acids. The ends were cut back, 4 bases at V and 5 bases at J, with 18 bases in the middle. CDR1 and CDR2 (germline): SGHDT, YYEEEE. The CDR3 nucleotides are TGTGCCAGCAGCCCTACGGGGTCAGGAGTGTATGGCTACACCTTC. This encodes CASSPTGSGVYGYTF.

The chain combines TRBV7-8 with TRBJ2-2, with D possibly being TRBD2 (6 bases). Trimming removed 5 bases from V and 7 bases from J, with 14 bases in between. The CDR3 extends over 14 amino acids. Germline lookup yields CDR1 SGHVS and CDR2 FQNEAQ. The CDR3 spells CASSPTGGNGELFF. CDR3 bases: TGTGCCAGCAGCCCGACCGGGGGAAACGGGGAGCTGTTTTTT. Full variable domain (outside the CDR3, taken from reference TRBV7-8 and TRBJ2-2): GAGVSQSPRYKVAKRGQDVALRCDPISGHVSLFWYQQALGQGPEFLTYFQNEAQLDKSGLPSDRFFAERPEGSVSTLKIQRTQQEDSAVYLCASSPTGGNGELFFGEGSRLTVL.